This TCR beta chain was identified during a study of shared T cell receptors in the human thymus. Produced via immunoSEQ multiplex PCR; TCRdb's table is partial and in-frame only. The table shows more than 550,000 clones, with over 75% occurring only once. The same data also contributed to another study, on human thymus T cells. That paper states: Having surgery to correct congenital heart defects, healthy Finnish infants acted as the donors. During corrective heart surgery, resections were taken, and the thymus tissue came from them. Use of V and J genes seemed skewed within the thymic and blood repertoires. Unrelated individuals were reported by related research to share highly overlapping thymic repertoires.

Sequencing was carried out using thymocytes. This receptor was obtained from a girl under two years old with a congenital heart defect.

The CDR3: CASSTLDREPTSYEQYF. The CDR3 DNA reads TGTGCCAGCAGCACCCTCGACAGGGAACCCACCTCCTACGAGCAGTACTTC. The J gene is TRBJ2-7, the V gene TRBV7-2; TRBD1 matches at 7 bases. The length of the CDR3 is 17 residues. Germline V gene lookup returns CDR1 SGHTA and CDR2 FQGNSA. V trimming: 5 bases; J trimming: 0 bases; junction bases outside the gene matches: 13.